The sequence of this T cell receptor beta chain was determined in a study of T cell changes during pregnancy in multiple sclerosis. The assay was immunoSEQ multiplex PCR, and TCRdb's table has in-frame clones only and misses some. Among fewer than 85,000 clones, approximately 90% were seen once, and the ten largest hold 1.5% to 2%. CDR3 length: 15 residues. Germline values: CDR1 MNHNY, CDR2 SVGAGI (reference sequence). The V gene end was trimmed by 4 bases and the J gene end by 4 bases; junction bases not matched to a gene: 5. This sequence originates from a female donor in good health, enrolled as a control in a pregnancy study. This chain connects TRBV6-6 to TRBJ2-2, with TRBD1 matching over 8 bases. Sample: peripheral blood, taken in the first trimester of pregnancy. Here the CDR3 reads CASSLGQGPTGELFF. The CDR3 region has the DNA TGTGCCAGCAGTTTAGGACAGGGTCCCACCGGGGAGCTGTTTTTT.